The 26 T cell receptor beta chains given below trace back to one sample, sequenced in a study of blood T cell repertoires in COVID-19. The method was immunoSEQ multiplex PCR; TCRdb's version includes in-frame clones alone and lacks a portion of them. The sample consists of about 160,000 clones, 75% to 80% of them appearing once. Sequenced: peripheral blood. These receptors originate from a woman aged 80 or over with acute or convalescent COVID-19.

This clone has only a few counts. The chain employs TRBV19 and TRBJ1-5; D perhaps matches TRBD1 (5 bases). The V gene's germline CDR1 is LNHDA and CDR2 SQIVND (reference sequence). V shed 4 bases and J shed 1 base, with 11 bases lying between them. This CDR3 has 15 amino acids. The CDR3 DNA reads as TGTGCCAGTAGTAGGGGGGGAAGGAGCAATCAGCCCCAGCATTTT. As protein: CASSRGGRSNQPQHF.

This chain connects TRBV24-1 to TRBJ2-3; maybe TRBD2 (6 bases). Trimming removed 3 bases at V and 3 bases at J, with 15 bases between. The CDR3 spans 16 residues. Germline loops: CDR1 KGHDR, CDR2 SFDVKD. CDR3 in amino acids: CATSDPRGGETDTQYF. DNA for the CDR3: TGTGCCACCAGTGATCCCCGTGGAGGGGAGACAGATACGCAGTATTTT.

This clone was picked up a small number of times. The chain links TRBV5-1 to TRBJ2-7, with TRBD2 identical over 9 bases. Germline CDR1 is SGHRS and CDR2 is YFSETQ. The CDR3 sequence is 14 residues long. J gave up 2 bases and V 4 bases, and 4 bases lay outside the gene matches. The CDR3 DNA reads TGCGCCAGCAGCGTGACTAGCGGTACCTACGAGCAGTACTTC. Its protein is CASSVTSGTYEQYF.

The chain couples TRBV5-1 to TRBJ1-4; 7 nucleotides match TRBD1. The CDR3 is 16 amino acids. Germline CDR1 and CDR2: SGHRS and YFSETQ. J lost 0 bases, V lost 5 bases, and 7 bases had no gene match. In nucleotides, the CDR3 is TGCGCCAGCAGGTTGACAGGGCTTTCAACTAATGAAAAACTGTTTTTT. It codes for CASRLTGLSTNEKLFF.

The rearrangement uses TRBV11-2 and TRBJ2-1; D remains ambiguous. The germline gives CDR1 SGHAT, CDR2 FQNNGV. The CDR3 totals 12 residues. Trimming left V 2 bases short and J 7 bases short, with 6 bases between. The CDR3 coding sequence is TGTGCCAGCAGCTTATCCGGTAATGAGCAGTTCTTC. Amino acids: CASSLSGNEQFF.

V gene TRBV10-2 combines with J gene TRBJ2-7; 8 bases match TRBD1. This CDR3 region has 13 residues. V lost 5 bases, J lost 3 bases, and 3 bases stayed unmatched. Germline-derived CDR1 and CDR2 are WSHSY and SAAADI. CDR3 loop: CASSKGQGYEQYF. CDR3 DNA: TGCGCCAGCAGTAAAGGACAGGGCTACGAGCAGTACTTC.

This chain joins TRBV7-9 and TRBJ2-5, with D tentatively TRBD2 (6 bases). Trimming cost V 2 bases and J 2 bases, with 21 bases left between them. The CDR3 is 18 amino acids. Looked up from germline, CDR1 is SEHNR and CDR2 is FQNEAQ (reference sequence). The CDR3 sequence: CASSLRLWGGKVQETQYF. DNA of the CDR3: TGTGCCAGCAGCTTACGACTGTGGGGCGGGAAGGTGCAAGAGACCCAGTACTTC.

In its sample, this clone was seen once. The CDR3 DNA is TGCAGCGTTGATACAGGCGAGGCCGGCTACACCTTC. It encodes CSVDTGEAGYTF. This chain links TRBV29-1 with TRBJ1-2; the D gene is possibly TRBD1 (5 bases). The CDR3 runs 12 residues. Looked up from germline, CDR1 is SQVTM and CDR2 is ANQGSEA. V was cut by 3 bases and J by 8 bases, with 13 bases left in between.

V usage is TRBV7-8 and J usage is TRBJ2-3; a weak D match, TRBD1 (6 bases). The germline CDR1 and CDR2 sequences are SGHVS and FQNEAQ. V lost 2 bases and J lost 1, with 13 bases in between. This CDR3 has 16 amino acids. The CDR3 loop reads CASSLRGKVGTDTQYF. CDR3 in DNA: TGTGCCAGCAGCTTAAGGGGGAAGGTCGGCACAGATACGCAGTATTTT.

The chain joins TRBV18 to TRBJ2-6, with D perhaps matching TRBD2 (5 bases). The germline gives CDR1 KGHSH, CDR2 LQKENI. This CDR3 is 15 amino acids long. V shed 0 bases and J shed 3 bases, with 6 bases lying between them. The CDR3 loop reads CASSPPAGGANVLTF. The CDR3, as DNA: TGTGCCAGCTCACCACCGGCGGGTGGGGCCAACGTCCTGACTTTC.

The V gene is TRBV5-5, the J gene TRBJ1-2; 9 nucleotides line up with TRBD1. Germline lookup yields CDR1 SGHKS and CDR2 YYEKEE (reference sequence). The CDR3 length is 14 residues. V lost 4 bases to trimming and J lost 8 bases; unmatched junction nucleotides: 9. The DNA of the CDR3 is TGTGCCAGCAGCCGCAACAGGGGGCTAGGGGGCTACACCTTC. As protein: CASSRNRGLGGYTF.

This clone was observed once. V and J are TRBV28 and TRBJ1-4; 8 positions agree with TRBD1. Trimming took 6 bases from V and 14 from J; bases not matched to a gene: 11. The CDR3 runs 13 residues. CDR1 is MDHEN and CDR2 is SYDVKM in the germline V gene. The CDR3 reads CASRAGQGGNLFF. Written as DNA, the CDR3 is TGTGCCAGCAGAGCCGGACAGGGAGGGAACCTGTTTTTT.

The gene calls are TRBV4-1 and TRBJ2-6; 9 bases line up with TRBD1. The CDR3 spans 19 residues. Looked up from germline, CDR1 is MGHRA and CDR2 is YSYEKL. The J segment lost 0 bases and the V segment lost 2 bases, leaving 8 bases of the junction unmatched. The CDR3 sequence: CASSQSTGGRDSGANVLTF. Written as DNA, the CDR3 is TGCGCCAGCAGCCAATCGACAGGGGGAAGGGACTCTGGGGCCAACGTCCTGACTTTC.

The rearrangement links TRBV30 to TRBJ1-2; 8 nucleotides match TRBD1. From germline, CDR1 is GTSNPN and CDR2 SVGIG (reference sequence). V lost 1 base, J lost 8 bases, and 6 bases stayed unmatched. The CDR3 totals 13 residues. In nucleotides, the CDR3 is TGTGCCTGGAGTGCGCAGGGGGCTGGAGGCTACACCTTC. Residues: CAWSAQGAGGYTF.

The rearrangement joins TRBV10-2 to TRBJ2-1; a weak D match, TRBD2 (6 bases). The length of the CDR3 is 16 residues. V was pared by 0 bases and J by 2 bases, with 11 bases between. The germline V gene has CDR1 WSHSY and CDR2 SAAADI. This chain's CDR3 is CASSESAGPAYNEQFF. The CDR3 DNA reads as TGCGCCAGCAGTGAGTCGGCGGGGCCCGCCTACAATGAGCAGTTCTTC.

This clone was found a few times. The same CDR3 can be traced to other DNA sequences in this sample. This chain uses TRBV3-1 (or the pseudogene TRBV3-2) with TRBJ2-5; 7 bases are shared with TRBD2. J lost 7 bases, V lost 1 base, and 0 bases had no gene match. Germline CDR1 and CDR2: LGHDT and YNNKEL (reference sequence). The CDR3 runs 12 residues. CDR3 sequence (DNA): TGTGCCAGCAGCCAAGGCGGGGGGACCCAGTACTTC. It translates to CASSQGGGTQYF.

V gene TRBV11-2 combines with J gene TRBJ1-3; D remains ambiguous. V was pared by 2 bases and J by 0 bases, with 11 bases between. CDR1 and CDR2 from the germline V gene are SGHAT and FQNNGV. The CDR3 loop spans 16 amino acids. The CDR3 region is CASSLRLAGSGNTIYF. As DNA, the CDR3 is TGTGCCAGCAGCTTACGGCTGGCAGGCTCTGGAAACACCATATATTTT.

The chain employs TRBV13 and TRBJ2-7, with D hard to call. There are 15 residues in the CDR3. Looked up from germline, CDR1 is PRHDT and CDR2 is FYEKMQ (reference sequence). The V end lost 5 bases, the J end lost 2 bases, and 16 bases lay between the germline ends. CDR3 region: CASSPRWAIAYEQYF. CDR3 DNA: TGTGCCAGCAGCCCACGTTGGGCAATCGCCTACGAGCAGTACTTC.

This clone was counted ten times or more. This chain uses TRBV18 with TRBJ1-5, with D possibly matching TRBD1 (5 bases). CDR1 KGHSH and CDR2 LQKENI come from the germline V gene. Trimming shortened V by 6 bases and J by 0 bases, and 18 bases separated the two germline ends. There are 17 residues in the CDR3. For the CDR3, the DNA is TGTGCCAGCTCCCTACGGGGGAGCGAGTTTAGCAATCAGCCCCAGCATTTT. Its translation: CASSLRGSEFSNQPQHF.

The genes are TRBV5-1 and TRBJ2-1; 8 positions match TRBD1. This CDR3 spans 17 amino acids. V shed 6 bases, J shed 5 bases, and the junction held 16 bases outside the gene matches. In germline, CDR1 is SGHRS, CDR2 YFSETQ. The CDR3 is CASTLYLGQGKNNEQFF. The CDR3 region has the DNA TGCGCCAGCACCCTTTACCTTGGACAGGGTAAGAACAATGAGCAGTTCTTC.

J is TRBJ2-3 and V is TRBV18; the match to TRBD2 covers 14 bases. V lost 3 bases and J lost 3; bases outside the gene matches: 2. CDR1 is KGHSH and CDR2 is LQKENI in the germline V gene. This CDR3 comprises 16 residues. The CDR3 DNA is TGTGCCAGCTCACCGGGGACTAGCGGGAGTACAGATACGCAGTATTTT. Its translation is CASSPGTSGSTDTQYF.

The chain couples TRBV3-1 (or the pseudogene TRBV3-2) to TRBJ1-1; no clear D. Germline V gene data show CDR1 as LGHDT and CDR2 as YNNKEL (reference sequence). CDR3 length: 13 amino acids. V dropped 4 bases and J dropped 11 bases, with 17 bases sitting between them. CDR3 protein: CASSLGSGSGAFF. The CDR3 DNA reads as TGTGCCAGCAGCCTCGGAAGCGGGAGTGGGGCTTTCTTT.

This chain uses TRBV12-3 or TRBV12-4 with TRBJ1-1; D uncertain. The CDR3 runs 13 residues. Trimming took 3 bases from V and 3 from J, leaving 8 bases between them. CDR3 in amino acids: CASSFHGDTEAFF. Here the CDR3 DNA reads TGTGCCAGCAGTTTTCACGGGGACACTGAAGCTTTCTTT.

The CDR3 DNA sequence: TGCGCCAGCAGCTTGGGGGACACTGGAAACACCATATATTTT. Protein sequence: CASSLGDTGNTIYF. The chain combines TRBV5-1 with TRBJ1-3; D is possibly TRBD1 (6 bases). Germline values: CDR1 SGHRS, CDR2 YFSETQ. Trimming removed 0 bases at V and 2 bases at J, with 6 bases between. CDR3 length: 14 amino acids.

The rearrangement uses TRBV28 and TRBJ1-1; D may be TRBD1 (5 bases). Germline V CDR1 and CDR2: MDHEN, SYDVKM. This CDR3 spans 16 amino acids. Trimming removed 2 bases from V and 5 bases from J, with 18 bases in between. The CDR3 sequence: CASSLPIDGGGTEAFF. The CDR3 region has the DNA TGTGCCAGCAGTTTACCAATTGACGGGGGAGGGACTGAAGCTTTCTTT.

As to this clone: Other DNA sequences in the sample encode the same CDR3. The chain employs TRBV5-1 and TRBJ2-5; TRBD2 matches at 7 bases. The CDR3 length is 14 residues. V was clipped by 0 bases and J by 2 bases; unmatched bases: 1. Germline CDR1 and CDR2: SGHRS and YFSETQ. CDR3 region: CASSLVGGQETQYF. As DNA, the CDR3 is TGCGCCAGCAGCTTGGTGGGAGGGCAAGAGACCCAGTACTTC.